A selection of T cell receptor beta chains follows, all from one sample in a study of blood T cells in healthy people across ages. A single record per CDR3 protein comes from TCRdb applying MiXCR to the 5' RACE reads. The table includes roughly 800,000 distinct CDR3 sequences, over 45% detected once. The sequencing sample was made of blood. The source is a man aged 25-45 years in good health. CDR3s include the opening cysteine and the closing phenylalanine or tryptophan. A D gene is named only where the DNA matches it firmly. Part of the rows lack a size; the others show once, few, many or a class for expanded clones.

>NA|TRBV6-1|NA|TRBJ2-4
CASKGRLMGSEQYF
TGTGCCAGCAAGGGCCGACTAATGGGAAGTGAGCAGTACTTC
>few|TRBV28|TRBD1|TRBJ2-7
CASSSRWTGFSYEQYF
TGTGCCAGCAGTTCCCGATGGACAGGGTTCTCCTACGAGCAGTACTTC
>NA|TRBV12-3/TRBV12-4|NA|TRBJ1-2
CASSFGGQVYGYTF
TGTGCCAGCAGTTTTGGGGGGCAGGTTTATGGCTACACCTTC
>NA|TRBV12-3/TRBV12-4|NA|TRBJ2-7
CASSFQVAYEQYF
TGTGCCAGCAGTTTTCAAGTTGCCTACGAGCAGTACTTC
>once|TRBV7-2|TRBD1|TRBJ2-7
CASSDRVGQYF
TGTGCCAGCAGCGACAGGGTTGGGCAGTACTTC
>few|TRBV7-2|NA|TRBJ2-6
CASSLTPQGTYLGANVLTF
TGTGCCAGCAGCTTGACCCCACAGGGGACTTATCTGGGGGCCAACGTCCTGACTTTC
>NA|TRBV12-3/TRBV12-4|TRBD1|TRBJ1-2
CATQGFHYGYTF
TGTGCCACACAGGGGTTTCACTATGGCTACACCTTC
>NA|TRBV3-1|NA|TRBJ1-4
CASSQNLRASGEKLFF
TGTGCCAGCAGCCAAAATTTAAGGGCCTCGGGGGAAAAACTGTTTTTT
>NA|TRBV7-9|TRBD1|TRBJ2-7
CASSGGQTYSYEQYF
TGTGCCAGCAGCGGGGGACAGACCTACTCCTACGAGCAGTACTTC
>NA|TRBV12-5|TRBD1|TRBJ1-2
CASGLVRWDSYGYTF
TGTGCTAGTGGTTTGGTTCGGTGGGACAGTTATGGCTACACCTTC
>NA|TRBV11-2|NA|TRBJ2-5
CASGSRTEETQYF
TGTGCCAGCGGCTCCCGGACAGAAGAGACCCAGTACTTC
>NA|TRBV20-1|NA|TRBJ2-1
CSGAPPRANEQFF
TGCAGTGGGGCCCCTCCGCGGGCTAATGAGCAGTTCTTC
>NA|TRBV20-1|TRBD2|TRBJ2-7
CSASGGPYEQYF
TGCAGTGCGAGCGGGGGGCCCTACGAGCAGTACTTC
>NA|TRBV3-1|NA|TRBJ2-1
CASSQEGGTEQFF
TGTGCCAGCAGCCAAGAAGGTGGGACTGAGCAGTTCTTC
>once|TRBV7-2|NA|TRBJ1-4
CASSGDADATNEKLFF
TGTGCCAGCAGCGGGGATGCAGACGCAACTAATGAAAAACTGTTTTTT
>NA|TRBV18|NA|TRBJ2-1
CASSPITGPNEQFF
TGTGCCAGCTCACCAATTACAGGGCCGAATGAGCAGTTCTTC
>NA|TRBV2|TRBD2|TRBJ2-7
CASTGPGLVLYEQYF
TGTGCCAGCACCGGACCGGGACTAGTTCTCTACGAGCAGTACTTC
>NA|TRBV11-2|NA|TRBJ2-3
CASSLGGKGTDTQYF
TGTGCCAGCAGCTTAGGCGGGAAGGGCACAGATACGCAGTATTTT
>few|TRBV9|NA|TRBJ2-7
CASSVGTFSSYEQYF
TGTGCCAGCAGCGTAGGGACCTTTAGCTCCTACGAGCAGTACTTC
>NA|TRBV20-1|NA|TRBJ1-2
CSALQRTINYGYTF
TGCAGTGCTCTGCAGAGAACGATTAACTATGGCTACACCTTC
>NA|TRBV6-5|TRBD1|TRBJ2-3
CASSRGQGQSTDTQYF
TGTGCCAGCAGTAGGGGACAGGGCCAAAGCACAGATACGCAGTATTTT
>NA|TRBV12-3/TRBV12-4|NA|TRBJ2-5
CASSGAWGRETQYF
TGTGCCAGCAGTGGGGCGTGGGGCCGGGAGACCCAGTACTTC
>once|TRBV28|TRBD2|TRBJ2-1
CASSMTPTSGDGEQFF
TGTGCCAGCAGTATGACCCCGACTAGCGGGGACGGGGAGCAGTTCTTC
>NA|TRBV9|NA|TRBJ2-3
CASSVETSSPDTQYF
TGTGCCAGCAGCGTAGAGACTAGTAGCCCAGATACGCAGTATTTT
>NA|TRBV7-2|TRBD1|TRBJ1-6
CASSVDRGPGSPLHF
TGTGCCAGCAGCGTCGACAGGGGCCCGGGATCACCCCTCCACTTT
>NA|TRBV6-5|NA|TRBJ2-5
CASSYSITVWQETQYF
TGTGCCAGCAGTTACTCGATAACGGTATGGCAGGAGACCCAGTACTTC
>few|TRBV6-5|NA|TRBJ2-1
CATKRDRSYNEQFF
TGTGCCACCAAGCGGGACAGGTCCTACAATGAGCAGTTCTTC
>NA|TRBV5-6|NA|TRBJ2-7
CASSSRVREQYF
TGTGCCAGCAGCTCAAGGGTTCGCGAGCAGTACTTC
>NA|TRBV7-9|NA|TRBJ2-5
CASSSSGQRDGETQYF
TGTGCCAGCAGCTCATCAGGACAGAGGGACGGAGAGACCCAGTACTTC
>NA|TRBV4-1|NA|TRBJ2-5
CAGSQEHSRPSQETQYF
TGCGCCGGCAGCCAAGAGCATAGCAGACCGAGCCAAGAGACCCAGTACTTC
>NA|TRBV20-1|NA|TRBJ2-1
CSAIGGPFSYNEQFF
TGCAGTGCTATCGGGGGGCCCTTCTCCTACAATGAGCAGTTCTTC
>once|TRBV7-9|NA|TRBJ1-2
CASSRPPGAHGYTF
TGTGCCAGCAGCCGCCCCCCAGGGGCACATGGCTACACCTTC
>NA|TRBV6-1|NA|TRBJ2-3
CALTIGTDTQYF
TGTGCACTCACTATAGGCACAGATACGCAGTATTTT
>NA|TRBV10-2|NA|TRBJ1-2
CASSRDYGGRGYTF
TGCGCCAGCAGTCGGGATTACGGAGGGCGGGGCTACACCTTC
>few|TRBV7-3|TRBD2|TRBJ2-1
CASSTSGRPNEQFF
TGTGCCAGCAGCACTAGCGGGAGGCCCAATGAGCAGTTCTTC
>few|TRBV28|TRBD1|TRBJ1-2
CASSLSGQIYGYTF
TGTGCCAGCAGTTTATCGGGACAGATCTATGGCTACACCTTC
>NA|TRBV20-1|NA|TRBJ1-6
CSAITVSLAMVSPLHF
TGCAGTGCTATTACCGTCAGTTTGGCTATGGTTTCACCCCTCCACTTT
>NA|TRBV20-1|TRBD1|TRBJ2-7
CSLTGGTYEQYF
TGCAGTCTGACAGGGGGAACCTACGAGCAGTACTTC
>few|TRBV11-2|NA|TRBJ2-7
CASSSHPSRNGLYEQYF
TGTGCCAGCAGCTCGCACCCTTCAAGAAACGGGCTCTACGAGCAGTACTTC
>NA|TRBV9|NA|TRBJ1-2
CASRHGSRRNYGYTF
TGTGCCAGCAGACACGGCTCACGCCGTAACTATGGCTACACCTTC
>NA|TRBV7-2|TRBD2|TRBJ2-7
CASSLAAGERGQYF
TGTGCCAGCAGCTTAGCAGCGGGAGAGAGAGGGCAGTACTTC
>NA|TRBV29-1|NA|TRBJ2-7
CSVDRVYNEQYF
TGCAGCGTTGACCGAGTTTACAATGAGCAGTACTTC
>few|TRBV7-2|NA|TRBJ2-6
CASSPTGISGANVLTF
TGTGCCAGCAGCCCAACAGGGATCTCTGGGGCCAACGTCCTGACTTTC
>few|TRBV20-1|TRBD2|TRBJ2-5
CSARTSGEETQYF
TGCAGTGCGAGGACTAGCGGGGAAGAGACCCAGTACTTC
>NA|TRBV7-9|NA|TRBJ2-1
CASSSSASVRGLLYNEQFF
TGTGCCAGCAGCTCGTCCGCGTCAGTGAGGGGCCTACTCTACAATGAGCAGTTCTTC
>NA|TRBV20-1|NA|TRBJ2-1
CSAFRQGGDYNEQFF
TGCAGTGCTTTCCGGCAGGGGGGAGACTACAATGAGCAGTTCTTC
>few|TRBV20-1|NA|TRBJ2-1
CSAISDEPYNEQFF
TGCAGTGCTATATCCGACGAACCCTACAATGAGCAGTTCTTC
>NA|TRBV5-4|NA|TRBJ2-5
CASSSDPGPGETQYF
TGTGCCAGCAGTTCAGATCCGGGCCCCGGGGAGACCCAGTACTTC
>NA|TRBV18|NA|TRBJ2-1
CASSRPGNSYNEQFF
TGTGCCAGCTCACGACCAGGGAACTCCTACAATGAGCAGTTCTTC
>many|TRBV25-1|TRBD2|TRBJ2-1
CASSDSGGYNEQFF
TGTGCCAGCAGTGACAGCGGGGGCTACAATGAGCAGTTCTTC
>NA|TRBV29-1|TRBD2|TRBJ2-1
CSVEVGSGGGSEQFF
TGCAGCGTTGAAGTAGGTAGCGGGGGGGGCAGTGAGCAGTTCTTC
>NA|TRBV6-6|NA|TRBJ2-3
CASGYSGDVSTDTQYF
TGTGCCAGCGGTTACTCTGGGGACGTTAGCACAGATACGCAGTATTTT
>NA|TRBV13|NA|TRBJ2-7
CASSLQGILTYEQYF
TGTGCCAGCAGCTTACAAGGAATTCTAACCTACGAGCAGTACTTC